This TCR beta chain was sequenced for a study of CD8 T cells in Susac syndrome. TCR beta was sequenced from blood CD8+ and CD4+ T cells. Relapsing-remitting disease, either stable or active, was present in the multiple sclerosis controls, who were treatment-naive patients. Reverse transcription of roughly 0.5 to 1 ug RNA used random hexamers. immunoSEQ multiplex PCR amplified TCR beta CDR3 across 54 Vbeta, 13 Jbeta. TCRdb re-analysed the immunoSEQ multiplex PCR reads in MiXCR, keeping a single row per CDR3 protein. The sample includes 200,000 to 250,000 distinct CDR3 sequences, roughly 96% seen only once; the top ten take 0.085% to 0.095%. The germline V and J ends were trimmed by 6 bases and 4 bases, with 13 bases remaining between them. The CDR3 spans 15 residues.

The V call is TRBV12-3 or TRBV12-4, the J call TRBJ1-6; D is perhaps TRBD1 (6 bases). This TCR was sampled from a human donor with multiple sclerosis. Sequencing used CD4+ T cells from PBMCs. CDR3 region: CASRMRGGYNSPLHF. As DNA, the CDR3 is TGTGCCAGCAGGATGCGAGGGGGATATAATTCACCCCTCCACTTT.